Following are 29 T cell receptor beta chains from one sample sequenced in a study of blood T cell repertoires in COVID-19 (dated by TCRdb to 2020 to 2022). The library was produced with the immunoSEQ multiplex PCR assay. TCRdb provides this immuneACCESS table in a form limited to in-frame rearrangements. Some clones are lacking; in checked studies, under half of them reflect an unresolved V gene, and why the rest are absent is not known. Present in this sample are 200,000 to 300,000 clones, 81% of which were seen just once. 7.5% of the sample is held by the ten biggest clonotypes. The sample comprised peripheral blood. These receptors all stem from a woman aged 80 or over with COVID-19, enrolled during active disease.

This chain joins TRBV14 and TRBJ1-2; a weak D match, TRBD1 (5 bases). Trimming removed 7 bases at V and 0 bases at J, with 15 bases between. The germline CDR1 and CDR2 sequences are SGHDN and FVKESK. This CDR3 has 15 residues. CDR3 nucleotides: TGTGCCAGCAAGCCGGGGGGATGGACTAACTATGGCTACACCTTC. Translated, it gives CASKPGGWTNYGYTF. The full variable domain, completed using reference TRBV14 and TRBJ1-2, is EAGVTQFPSHSVIEKGQTVTLRCDPISGHDNLYWYRRVMGKEIKFLLHFVKESKQDESGMPNNRFLAERTGGTYSTLKVQPAELEDSGVYFCASKPGGWTNYGYTFGSGTRLTVV.

This clone was seen a single time. The chain employs TRBV7-2 and TRBJ2-1, with D perhaps matching TRBD2 (6 bases). The V end lost 5 bases, the J end lost 8 bases, and 10 bases lay between the germline ends. Germline loops: CDR1 SGHTA, CDR2 FQGNSA. The CDR3 runs 12 residues. This chain's CDR3 is CASSATRYEQFF. The CDR3 nucleotides read TGTGCCAGCAGCGCGACTAGGTATGAGCAGTTCTTC.

The chain combines TRBV19 with TRBJ2-7; weak D call: TRBD2 (6 bases). This CDR3 has 14 amino acids. Germline-derived CDR1 and CDR2 are LNHDA and SQIVND (reference sequence). V was shortened by 6 bases and J by 1 base, with 13 bases between the two germline ends. Here the CDR3 reads CASSPYGRSYEQYF. The DNA for the CDR3 is TGTGCCAGTAGCCCTTATGGGAGGTCCTACGAGCAGTACTTC.

The chain recombines TRBV6-5 with TRBJ2-1, with 9 positions matching TRBD2. Looked up from germline, CDR1 is MNHEY and CDR2 is SVGAGI. J gave up 6 bases and V 6 bases, and 9 bases lay outside the gene matches. The length of the CDR3 is 15 residues. The CDR3 reads CASSRVSSGSNEQFF. CDR3 nucleotide sequence: TGTGCCAGCAGCCGCGTTAGTAGCGGGAGCAATGAGCAGTTCTTC.

J is TRBJ2-7 and V is TRBV6-2 or TRBV6-3, with D perhaps matching TRBD2 (6 bases). The CDR3 sequence is 14 residues long. V was shortened by 6 bases and J by 2 bases, with 14 bases between the two germline ends. The V gene's germline CDR1 is MNHEY and CDR2 SVGEGT. The CDR3 protein is CASSPRRGAYEQYF. CDR3 DNA sequence: TGTGCCAGCAGCCCCAGGCGGGGCGCCTACGAGCAGTACTTC.

The rearrangement joins TRBV6-5 to TRBJ1-1; the match to TRBD1 covers 7 bases. Germline CDR1 and CDR2: MNHEY and SVGAGI. This CDR3 spans 13 amino acids. Unmatched junction bases numbered 6, after V lost 10 bases and J lost 1 base. This chain's CDR3 is CATKQGTNTEAFF. The DNA for the CDR3 is TGTGCCACCAAACAGGGGACGAACACTGAAGCTTTCTTT.

This rearrangement joins TRBV28 to TRBJ1-1; the match to TRBD1 covers 8 bases. V lost 2 bases and J lost 7; bases outside the gene matches: 6. The germline V gene encodes CDR1 MDHEN and CDR2 SYDVKM. The CDR3 loop spans 14 amino acids. CDR3 in DNA: TGTGCCAGCAGTTTACCAGGGACAGGAATTGAAGCTTTCTTT. It codes for CASSLPGTGIEAFF.

The chain is built from TRBV7-9 and TRBJ2-7; 7 bases agree with TRBD1. The CDR3 length is 14 residues. Germline lookup yields CDR1 SEHNR and CDR2 FQNEAQ (reference sequence). After removal of 2 bases from V and 5 bases from J, the junction contained 6 bases not matched to a gene. The CDR3 region is CASSLRDRAHEQYF. The CDR3 DNA reads TGTGCCAGCAGCTTACGAGACAGGGCCCACGAGCAGTACTTC. Variable domain in full (rest from reference TRBV7-9 and TRBJ2-7): DTGVSQNPRHKITKRGQNVTFRCDPISEHNRLYWYRQTLGQGPEFLTYFQNEAQLEKSRLLSDRFSAERPKGSFSTLEIQRTEQGDSAMYLCASSLRDRAHEQYFGPGTRLTVT.

The chain carries TRBV28 and TRBJ2-6; TRBD1 matches at 8 bases. J was trimmed by 4 bases and V by 4 bases; bases with no gene match: 3. CDR1 and CDR2 from the germline V gene are MDHEN and SYDVKM. The CDR3 sequence is 15 residues long. CDR3 in amino acids: CASSWTGPGANVLTF. CDR3 sequence (DNA): TGTGCCAGCAGTTGGACAGGGCCCGGGGCCAACGTCCTGACTTTC.

This clone was counted a few times. The gene calls are TRBV2 and TRBJ1-5; the D gene is possibly TRBD1 (5 bases). The germline V and J ends were trimmed by 6 bases and 2 bases, with 8 bases remaining between them. This CDR3 comprises 13 residues. In germline, CDR1 is SNHLY, CDR2 FYNNEI. As DNA, the CDR3 is TGTGCCAGCAGGGGGGGTGGCAATCAGCCCCAGCATTTT. Protein sequence: CASRGGGNQPQHF.

The chain uses TRBV18 and TRBJ1-3; D possibly corresponds to TRBD1 (6 bases). With 3 bases removed from V and 6 bases from J, the gap between germline ends came to 24 bases. The length of the CDR3 is 18 residues. Germline lookup yields CDR1 KGHSH and CDR2 LQKENI. As DNA, the CDR3 is TGTGCCAGCTCACCTCTCGTCTTCGGGGGGGCTTCGGAAAACACCATATATTTT. This encodes CASSPLVFGGASENTIYF.

The CDR3 DNA is TGTGCCAGCAGCCGGGGGGTGCTGAGCGGTGAAAAACTGTTTTTT. Translating it yields CASSRGVLSGEKLFF. V and J are TRBV3-1 (or the pseudogene TRBV3-2) and TRBJ1-4; the D gene is possibly TRBD1 (5 bases). The CDR3 length is 15 residues. CDR1 and CDR2 (germline): LGHDT, YNNKEL (reference sequence). V lost 4 bases and J lost 7, with 16 bases in between.

This clone has a single count. The rearrangement links TRBV6-5 to TRBJ1-2; D perhaps matches TRBD1 (6 bases). Germline lookup yields CDR1 MNHEY and CDR2 SVGAGI. The CDR3 extends over 13 amino acids. Trimming pared 6 bases from V and 2 bases from J, leaving 10 bases between. CDR3 region: CASRSRGNYGYTF. The CDR3 DNA reads TGTGCCAGCAGATCGAGGGGGAACTATGGCTACACCTTC.

The rearrangement joins TRBV30 to TRBJ2-6; 8 positions match TRBD2. J was trimmed by 11 bases and V by 8 bases; bases with no gene match: 5. This CDR3 has 11 amino acids. Germline assignment: CDR1 GTSNPN and CDR2 SVGIG (reference sequence). The CDR3 reads CAKAGDHVLTF. The CDR3 DNA follows: TGTGCCAAAGCGGGGGATCACGTCCTGACTTTC. The whole variable domain, filled in from reference TRBV30 and TRBJ2-6, reads SQTIHQWPATLVQPVGSPLSLECTVEGTSNPNLYWYRQAAGRGLQLLFYSVGIGQISSEVPQNLSASRPQDRQFILSSKKLLLSDSGFYLCAKAGDHVLTFGAGSRLTVL.

The gene calls are TRBV6-2 or TRBV6-3 and TRBJ2-1; TRBD2 matches 7 bases. J gave up 8 bases and V 4 bases, and 11 bases lay outside the gene matches. The CDR3 has 15 amino acids. Germline loops: CDR1 MNHEY, CDR2 SVGEGT. CDR3 region: CASSSRGSGRDEQFF. As DNA, the CDR3 is TGTGCCAGCAGTTCGCGGGGGAGTGGTAGAGATGAGCAGTTCTTC.

The J gene is TRBJ1-4, the V gene TRBV30, with a weak D call TRBD1 (6 bases). The CDR3 extends over 13 amino acids. V shed 8 bases and J shed 3 bases, with 13 bases lying between them. Germline CDR1 is GTSNPN and CDR2 is SVGIG (reference sequence). CDR3 nucleotide sequence: TGTGCCAGGAAAGGGGGAGCTAATGAAAAACTGTTTTTT. It codes for CARKGGANEKLFF.

The chain recombines TRBV7-6 with TRBJ1-4, with D unclear. There are 15 residues in the CDR3. The V end was cut by 1 base, the J end by 4 bases, with 10 bases between. The germline gives CDR1 SGHVS, CDR2 FNYEAQ. The CDR3 is CASSLEDGLNEKLFF. As DNA, the CDR3 is TGTGCCAGCAGCTTAGAAGACGGACTTAATGAAAAACTGTTTTTT.

The chain employs TRBV19 and TRBJ2-3, with D tentatively TRBD2 (5 bases). CDR3 length: 14 residues. The germline V gene has CDR1 LNHDA and CDR2 SQIVND (reference sequence). V shed 6 bases and J shed 1 base, with 11 bases lying between them. The CDR3 DNA sequence: TGTGCCAGTAGGAGGACTCTAGGCACAGATACGCAGTATTTT. This gives the protein CASRRTLGTDTQYF. Drawing the rest from reference TRBV19 and TRBJ2-3, the complete variable domain is DGGITQSPKYLFRKEGQNVTLSCEQNLNHDAMYWYRQDPGQGLRLIYYSQIVNDFQKGDIAEGYSVSREKKESFPLTVTSAQKNPTAFYLCASRRTLGTDTQYFGPGTRLTVL.

J is TRBJ1-5 and V is TRBV6-2 or TRBV6-3; 8 bases match TRBD1. Germline lookup yields CDR1 MNHEY and CDR2 SVGEGT. V lost 2 bases and J lost 9; bases outside the gene matches: 9. The CDR3 is 15 residues long. This chain's CDR3 is CASSYPQGATWPQHF. The CDR3 DNA follows: TGTGCCAGCAGTTACCCGCAGGGGGCTACTTGGCCCCAGCATTTT.

This chain connects TRBV10-3 to TRBJ2-1; tentatively, D is TRBD2 (5 bases). Trimming stripped 3 bases from V and 0 bases from J, with 6 bases between. CDR3 length: 14 residues. Germline-derived CDR1 and CDR2 are ENHRY and SYGVKD. In nucleotides, the CDR3 is TGTGCCATCAGTGATGGGAGCTCCTACAATGAGCAGTTCTTC. Its protein is CAISDGSSYNEQFF.

CDR3 sequence reads: CASTGTGGLGYNEQFF. CDR3 DNA sequence: TGTGCCAGCACCGGGACAGGGGGTCTTGGGTACAATGAGCAGTTCTTC. The chain couples TRBV6-4 to TRBJ2-1; 11 nucleotides line up with TRBD1. The ends lost 7 bases at V and 4 bases at J; junction bases unmatched: 9. Germline-derived CDR1 and CDR2 are MRHNA and SNTAGT. This CDR3 comprises 16 residues.

The chain employs TRBV6-5 and TRBJ2-7, with TRBD1 matching over 11 bases. This CDR3 has 15 residues. Unmatched junction bases numbered 6, after V lost 5 bases and J lost 3 bases. Germline V gives CDR1 MNHEY, CDR2 SVGAGI. CDR3 sequence (DNA): TGTGCCAGCAGTCGACCGGGACAGGGGGACTACGAGCAGTACTTC. Translated: CASSRPGQGDYEQYF.

The chain joins TRBV11-2 to TRBJ2-7; a possible D gene is TRBD2 (6 bases). V was clipped by 8 bases and J by 2 bases, with 13 bases between them. This CDR3 contains 13 residues. In germline, CDR1 is SGHAT, CDR2 FQNNGV. The CDR3 loop is CASGTSLAYEQYF. The CDR3 nucleotides read TGTGCCAGCGGAACTAGCTTGGCCTACGAGCAGTACTTC.

The CDR3 DNA follows: TGTGCCAGCAGTTACCGGTTGCGAGATGGCTACACCTTC. It is translated as CASSYRLRDGYTF. J is TRBJ1-2 and V is TRBV6-5; D not certain. The V end was cut by 2 bases, the J end by 6 bases, with 10 bases between. CDR3 length: 13 amino acids. Germline V lookup: CDR1 MNHEY, CDR2 SVGAGI.

This clone appeared a single time. The chain uses TRBV5-5 and TRBJ2-5; TRBD2 matches 9 bases. This CDR3 contains 15 residues. V was clipped by 4 bases and J by 4 bases; unmatched bases: 8. The germline V gene has CDR1 SGHKS and CDR2 YYEKEE (reference sequence). CDR3 region: CASSPLAGARETQYF. Written as DNA, the CDR3 is TGTGCCAGCAGCCCTTTAGCGGGAGCACGAGAGACCCAGTACTTC.

The chain employs TRBV28 and TRBJ2-7; no clear D gene. The length of the CDR3 is 11 residues. The V end was cut by 8 bases, the J end by 6 bases, with 11 bases between. From germline, CDR1 is MDHEN and CDR2 SYDVKM. In DNA, the CDR3 is TGTGCCAGCTCGGTCCGGTTCGAGCAGTACTTC. Its protein is CASSVRFEQYF.

This clone was observed a handful of times. This chain connects TRBV28 to TRBJ1-1, with 8 bases that match TRBD1. The CDR3 totals 16 residues. Trimming took 2 bases from V and 5 from J; bases not matched to a gene: 10. Germline values: CDR1 MDHEN, CDR2 SYDVKM. The CDR3 here is CASSLTPDRAGTEAFF. The DNA of the CDR3 is TGTGCCAGCAGTTTAACGCCGGACAGGGCGGGGACTGAAGCTTTCTTT.

The genes are TRBV4-2 and TRBJ2-1, with D unresolved. This CDR3 has 14 residues. Germline CDR1 LGHNA, CDR2 YNFKEQ. The ends were cut back, 4 bases at V and 7 bases at J, with 14 bases in the middle. CDR3 nucleotide sequence: TGTGCCAGCAGCCGGTCTGACGGAGAGAATGAGCAGTTCTTC. Protein product: CASSRSDGENEQFF.

This chain links TRBV11-1 with TRBJ2-1; possibly TRBD2 for D (5 bases). This CDR3 region has 15 residues. V gave up 5 bases and J gave up 5 bases, with 16 bases separating them. Germline CDR1 reads SGHAT; CDR2 reads FQDESV (reference sequence). The CDR3 DNA is TGTGCCAGCAGCCCCCTGGGGAGAAACCACAATGAGCAGTTCTTC. This encodes CASSPLGRNHNEQFF.